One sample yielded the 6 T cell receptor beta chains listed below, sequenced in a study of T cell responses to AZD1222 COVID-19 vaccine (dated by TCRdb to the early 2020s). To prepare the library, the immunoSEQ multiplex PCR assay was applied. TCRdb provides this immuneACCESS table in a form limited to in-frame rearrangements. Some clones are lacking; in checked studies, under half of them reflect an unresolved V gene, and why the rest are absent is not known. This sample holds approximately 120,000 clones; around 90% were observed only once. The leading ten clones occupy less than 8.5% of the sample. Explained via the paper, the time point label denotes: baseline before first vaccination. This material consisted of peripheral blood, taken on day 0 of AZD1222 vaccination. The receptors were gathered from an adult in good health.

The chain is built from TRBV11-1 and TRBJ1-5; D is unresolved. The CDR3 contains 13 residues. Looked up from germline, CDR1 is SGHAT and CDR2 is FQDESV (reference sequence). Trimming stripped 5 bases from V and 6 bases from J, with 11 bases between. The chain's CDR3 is CASSPGVFQPQHF. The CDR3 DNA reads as TGTGCCAGCAGCCCTGGGGTGTTTCAGCCCCAGCATTTT.

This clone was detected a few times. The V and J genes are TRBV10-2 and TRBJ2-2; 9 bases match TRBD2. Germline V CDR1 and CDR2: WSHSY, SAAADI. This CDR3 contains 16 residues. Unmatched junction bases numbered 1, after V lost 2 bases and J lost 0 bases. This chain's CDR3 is CASSEKRGANTGELFF. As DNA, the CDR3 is TGCGCCAGCAGTGAGAAGCGGGGGGCGAACACCGGGGAGCTGTTTTTT.

In nucleotides, the CDR3 is TGTGCCAGCAGCCCCGGGGGGACCGCAGGGATGGACTATGGCTACACCTTC. It is translated as CASSPGGTAGMDYGYTF. The gene calls are TRBV5-4 and TRBJ1-2, with a weak D call TRBD1 (5 bases). This CDR3 is built from 17 residues. The germline V gene has CDR1 SGHNT and CDR2 YYREEE (reference sequence). Trimming took off 4 bases at V and 3 bases at J, with 22 bases between the two ends. Supplemented by reference TRBV5-4 and TRBJ1-2, the full variable domain reads ETGVTQSPTHLIKTRGQQVTLRCSSQSGHNTVSWYQQALGQGPQFIFQYYREEENGRGNFPPRFSGLQFPNYSSELNVNALELDDSALYLCASSPGGTAGMDYGYTFGSGTRLTVV.

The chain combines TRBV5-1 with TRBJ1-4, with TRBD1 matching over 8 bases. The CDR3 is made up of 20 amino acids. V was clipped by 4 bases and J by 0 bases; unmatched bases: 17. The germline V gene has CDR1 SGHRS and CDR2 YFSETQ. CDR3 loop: CASSKKPGQATHSTNEKLFF. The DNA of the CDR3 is TGCGCCAGCAGCAAAAAGCCGGGACAGGCGACTCATTCAACTAATGAAAAACTGTTTTTT.

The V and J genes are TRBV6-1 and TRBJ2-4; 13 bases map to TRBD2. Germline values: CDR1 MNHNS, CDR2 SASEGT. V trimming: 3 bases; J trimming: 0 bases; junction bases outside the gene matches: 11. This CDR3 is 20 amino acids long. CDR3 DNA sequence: TGTGCCAGCAGTGACCACGTTCGACTAGCGGGGGGAGTAGCCAAAAACATTCAGTACTTC. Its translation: CASSDHVRLAGGVAKNIQYF.

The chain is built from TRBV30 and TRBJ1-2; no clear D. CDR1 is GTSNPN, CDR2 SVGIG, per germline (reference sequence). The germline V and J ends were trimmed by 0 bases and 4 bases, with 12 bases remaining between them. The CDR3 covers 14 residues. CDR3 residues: CAWSVPRLGYGYTF. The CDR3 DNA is TGTGCCTGGAGTGTACCGAGATTGGGCTATGGCTACACCTTC.